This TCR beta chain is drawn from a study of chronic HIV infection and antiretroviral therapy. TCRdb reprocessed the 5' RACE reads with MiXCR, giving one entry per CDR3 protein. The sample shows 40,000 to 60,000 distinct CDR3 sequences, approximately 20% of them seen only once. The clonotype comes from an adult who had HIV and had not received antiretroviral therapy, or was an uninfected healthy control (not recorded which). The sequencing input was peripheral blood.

CDR3 protein: CASSLNWGTEAFF. The CDR3 nucleotides are TGTGCCAGCAGTTTAAACTGGGGCACTGAAGCTTTCTTT. This rearrangement joins TRBV27 to TRBJ1-1; D is ambiguous. Germline CDR1 MNHEY, CDR2 SMNVEV (reference sequence). The CDR3 loop spans 13 amino acids. Trimming took 2 bases from V and 4 from J, leaving 8 bases between them.